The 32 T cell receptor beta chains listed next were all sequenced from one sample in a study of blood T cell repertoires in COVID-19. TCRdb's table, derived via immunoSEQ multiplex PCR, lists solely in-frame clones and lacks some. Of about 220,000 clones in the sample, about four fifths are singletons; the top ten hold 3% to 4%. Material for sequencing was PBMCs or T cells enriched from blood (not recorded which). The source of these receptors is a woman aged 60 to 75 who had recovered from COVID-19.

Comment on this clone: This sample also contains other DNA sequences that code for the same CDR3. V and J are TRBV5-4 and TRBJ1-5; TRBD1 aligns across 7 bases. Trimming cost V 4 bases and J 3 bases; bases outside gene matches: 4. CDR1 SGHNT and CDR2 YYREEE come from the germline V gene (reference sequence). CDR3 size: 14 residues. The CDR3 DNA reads TGTGCCAGCAGCCTAGGGACAGACAATCAGCCCCAGCATTTT. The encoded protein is CASSLGTDNQPQHF.

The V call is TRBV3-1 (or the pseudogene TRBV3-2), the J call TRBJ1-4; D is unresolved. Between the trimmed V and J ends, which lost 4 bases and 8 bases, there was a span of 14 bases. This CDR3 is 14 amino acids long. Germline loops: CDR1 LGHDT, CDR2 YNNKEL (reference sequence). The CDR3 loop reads CASSRGNAGEKLFF. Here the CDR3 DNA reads TGTGCCAGCAGCCGAGGCAACGCGGGGGAAAAACTGTTTTTT.

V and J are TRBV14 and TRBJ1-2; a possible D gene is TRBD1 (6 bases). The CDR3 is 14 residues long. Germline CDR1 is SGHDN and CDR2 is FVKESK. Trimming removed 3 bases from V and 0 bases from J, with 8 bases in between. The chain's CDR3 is CASSHRGSNYGYTF. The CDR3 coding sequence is TGTGCCAGCAGCCACAGGGGATCTAACTATGGCTACACCTTC.

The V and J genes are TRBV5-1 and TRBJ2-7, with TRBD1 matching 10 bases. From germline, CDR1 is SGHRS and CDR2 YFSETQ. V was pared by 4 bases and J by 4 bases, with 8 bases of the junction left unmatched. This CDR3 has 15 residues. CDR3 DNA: TGCGCCAGCAGCCCGACGGACAGGGGGATTTACGAGCAGTACTTC. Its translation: CASSPTDRGIYEQYF.

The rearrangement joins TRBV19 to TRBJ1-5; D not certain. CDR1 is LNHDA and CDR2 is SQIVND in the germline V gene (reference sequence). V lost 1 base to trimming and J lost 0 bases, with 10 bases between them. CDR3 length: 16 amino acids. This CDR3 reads CASSIGGRYSNQPQHF. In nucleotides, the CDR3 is TGTGCCAGTAGTATAGGCGGCAGATATAGCAATCAGCCCCAGCATTTT.

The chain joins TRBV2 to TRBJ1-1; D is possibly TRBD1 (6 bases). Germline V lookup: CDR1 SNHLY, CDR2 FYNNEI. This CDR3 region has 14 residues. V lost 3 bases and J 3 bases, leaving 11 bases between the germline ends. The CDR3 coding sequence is TGTGCCAGCAGTGAGTTGGCAGGGGACACTGAAGCTTTCTTT. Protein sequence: CASSELAGDTEAFF.

In DNA form, the CDR3 reads TGTGCCAGCAGCTTAAAGACACCCTACACTGAAGCTTTCTTT. As protein: CASSLKTPYTEAFF. The chain has TRBV7-9 and TRBJ1-1; no firm D call. CDR1 is SEHNR and CDR2 is FQNEAQ in the germline V gene (reference sequence). This CDR3 is 14 amino acids long. With 2 bases removed from V and 3 bases from J, the gap between germline ends came to 10 bases.

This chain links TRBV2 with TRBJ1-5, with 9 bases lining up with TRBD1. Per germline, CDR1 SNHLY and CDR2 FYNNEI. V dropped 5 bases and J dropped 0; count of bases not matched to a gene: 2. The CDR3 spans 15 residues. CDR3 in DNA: TGTGCCAGCAGTCGGGACAGGGATAGCAATCAGCCCCAGCATTTT. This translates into CASSRDRDSNQPQHF. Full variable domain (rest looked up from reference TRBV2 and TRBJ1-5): EPEVTQTPSHQVTQMGQEVILRCVPISNHLYFYWYRQILGQKVEFLVSFYNNEISEKSEIFDDQFSVERPDGSNFTLKIRSTKLEDSAMYFCASSRDRDSNQPQHFGDGTRLSIL.

The CDR3 sequence: CASSREPRHPNTEAFF. CDR3 nucleotides: TGTGCCAGCAGCCGAGAACCCCGACACCCGAACACTGAAGCTTTCTTT. The chain combines TRBV7-9 with TRBJ1-1; the D is unclear. Between the trimmed V and J ends, which lost 5 bases and 1 base, there was a span of 17 bases. Germline values: CDR1 SEHNR, CDR2 FQNEAQ (reference sequence). There are 16 residues in the CDR3.

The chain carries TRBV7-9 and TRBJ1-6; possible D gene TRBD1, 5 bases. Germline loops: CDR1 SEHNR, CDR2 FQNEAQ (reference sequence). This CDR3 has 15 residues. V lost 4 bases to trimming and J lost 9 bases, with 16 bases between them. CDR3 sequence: CASSWEGPGGSPLHF. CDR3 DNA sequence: TGTGCCAGCAGCTGGGAGGGTCCCGGGGGTTCACCCCTCCACTTT.

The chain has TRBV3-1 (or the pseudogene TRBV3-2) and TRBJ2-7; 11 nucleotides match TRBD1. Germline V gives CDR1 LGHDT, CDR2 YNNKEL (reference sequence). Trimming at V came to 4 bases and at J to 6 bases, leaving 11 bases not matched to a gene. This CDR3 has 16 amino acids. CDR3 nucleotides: TGTGCCAGCAGCCCCCGGACAGGGGGCTCGTTCAGCGAGCAGTACTTC. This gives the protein CASSPRTGGSFSEQYF.

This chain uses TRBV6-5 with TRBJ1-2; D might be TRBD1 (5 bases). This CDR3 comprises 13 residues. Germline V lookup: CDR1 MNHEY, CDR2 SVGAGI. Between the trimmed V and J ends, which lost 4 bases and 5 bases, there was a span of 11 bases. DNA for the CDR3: TGTGCCAGCAGTTCCGGGGGGGTATATGGCTACACCTTC. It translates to CASSSGGVYGYTF.

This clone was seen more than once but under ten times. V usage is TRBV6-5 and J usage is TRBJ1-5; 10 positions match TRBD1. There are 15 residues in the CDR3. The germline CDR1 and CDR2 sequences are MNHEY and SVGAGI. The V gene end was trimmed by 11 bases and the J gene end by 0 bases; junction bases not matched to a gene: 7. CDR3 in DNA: TGTGCCGCGGGACAGGGGATCCTTAGCAATCAGCCCCAGCATTTT. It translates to CAAGQGILSNQPQHF.

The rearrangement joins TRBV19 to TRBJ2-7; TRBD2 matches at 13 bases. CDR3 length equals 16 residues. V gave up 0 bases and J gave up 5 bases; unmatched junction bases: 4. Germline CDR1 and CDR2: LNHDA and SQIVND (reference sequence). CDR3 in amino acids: CASSIERLAGGHEQYF. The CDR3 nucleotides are TGTGCCAGTAGTATAGAAAGACTAGCGGGGGGACACGAGCAGTACTTC.

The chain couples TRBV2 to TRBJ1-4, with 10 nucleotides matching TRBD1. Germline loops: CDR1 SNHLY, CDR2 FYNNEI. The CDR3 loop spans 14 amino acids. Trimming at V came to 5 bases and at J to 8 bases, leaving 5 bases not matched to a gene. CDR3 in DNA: TGTGCCAGCAGTAGACAGGGGGCTAGGGAAAAACTGTTTTTT. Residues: CASSRQGAREKLFF.

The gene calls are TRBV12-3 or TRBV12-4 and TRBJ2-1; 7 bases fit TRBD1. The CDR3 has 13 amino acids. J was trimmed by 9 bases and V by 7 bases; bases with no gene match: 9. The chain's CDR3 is CASNLDRYGEQFF. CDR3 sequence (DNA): TGTGCCAGCAACCTGGACAGGTATGGTGAGCAGTTCTTC.

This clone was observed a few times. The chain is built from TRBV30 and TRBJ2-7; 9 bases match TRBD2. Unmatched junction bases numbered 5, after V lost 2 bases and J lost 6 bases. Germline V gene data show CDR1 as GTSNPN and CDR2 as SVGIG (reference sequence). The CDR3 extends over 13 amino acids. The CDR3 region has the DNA TGTGCCTGGAGTCCAGGGACTAGCAGCGAGCAGTACTTC. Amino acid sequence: CAWSPGTSSEQYF.

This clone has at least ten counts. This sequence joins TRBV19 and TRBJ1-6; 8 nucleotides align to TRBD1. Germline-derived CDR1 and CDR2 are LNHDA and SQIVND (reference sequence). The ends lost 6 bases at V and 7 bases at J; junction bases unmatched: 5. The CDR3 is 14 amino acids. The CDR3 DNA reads TGTGCCAGTAGGCTGACAGGGGAGAATTCACCCCTCCACTTT. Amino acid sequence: CASRLTGENSPLHF.

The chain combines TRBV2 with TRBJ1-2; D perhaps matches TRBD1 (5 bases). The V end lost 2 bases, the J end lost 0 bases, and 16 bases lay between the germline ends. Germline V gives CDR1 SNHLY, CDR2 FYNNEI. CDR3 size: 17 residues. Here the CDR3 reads CASSERSRQPANYGYTF. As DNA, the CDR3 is TGTGCCAGCAGTGAAAGGTCCCGACAGCCGGCTAACTATGGCTACACCTTC.

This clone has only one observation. CDR3 nucleotides: TGTGCCAGCAGCTTGTTGTCCGGGACAGTCAGTGCAGCTTTCTTT. Translated: CASSLLSGTVSAAFF. The chain uses TRBV5-6 and TRBJ1-1, with 7 positions matching TRBD1. Trimming removed 1 base from V and 10 bases from J; junction bases left unmatched: 13. The CDR3 is 15 residues long. Germline CDR1 SGHDT, CDR2 YYEEEE.

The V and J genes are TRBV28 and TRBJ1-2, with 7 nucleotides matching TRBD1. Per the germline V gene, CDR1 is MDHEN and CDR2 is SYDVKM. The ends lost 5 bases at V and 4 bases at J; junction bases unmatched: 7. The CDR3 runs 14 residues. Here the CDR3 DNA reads TGTGCCAGCAGTACGGGACAGTGGCCCTATGGCTACACCTTC. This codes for CASSTGQWPYGYTF.

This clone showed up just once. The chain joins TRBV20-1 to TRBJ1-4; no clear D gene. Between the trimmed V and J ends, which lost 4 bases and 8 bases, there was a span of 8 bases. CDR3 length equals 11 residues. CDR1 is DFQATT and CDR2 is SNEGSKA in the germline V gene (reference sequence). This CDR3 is CSATPSEKLFF. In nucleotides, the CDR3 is TGCAGTGCTACTCCCTCGGAAAAACTGTTTTTT.

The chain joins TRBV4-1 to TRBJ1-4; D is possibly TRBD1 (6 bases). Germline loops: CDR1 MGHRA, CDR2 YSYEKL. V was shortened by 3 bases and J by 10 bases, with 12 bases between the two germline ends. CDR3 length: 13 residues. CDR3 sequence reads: CASSQGLQGKLFF. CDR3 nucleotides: TGCGCCAGCAGCCAGGGTTTACAGGGAAAACTGTTTTTT.

CDR3 nucleotide sequence: TGTGCCATCAGATCTAGCGGGGTGGAACATAACAATGAGCAGTTCTTC. It codes for CAIRSSGVEHNNEQFF. The chain links TRBV10-3 to TRBJ2-1; 9 nucleotides agree with TRBD2. Looked up from germline, CDR1 is ENHRY and CDR2 is SYGVKD. The CDR3 totals 16 residues. The J segment lost 5 bases and the V segment lost 6 bases, leaving 11 bases of the junction unmatched.

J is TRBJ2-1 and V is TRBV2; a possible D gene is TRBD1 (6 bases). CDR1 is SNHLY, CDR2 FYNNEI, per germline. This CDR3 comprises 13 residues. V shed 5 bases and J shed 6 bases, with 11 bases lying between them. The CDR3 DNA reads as TGTGCCAGCAGTTTGATACAGGGCAATGAGCAGTTCTTC. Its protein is CASSLIQGNEQFF.

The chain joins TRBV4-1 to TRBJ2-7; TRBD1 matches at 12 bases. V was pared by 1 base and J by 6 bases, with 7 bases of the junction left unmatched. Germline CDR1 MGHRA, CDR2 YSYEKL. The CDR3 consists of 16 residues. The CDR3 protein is CASSQVKGTGGSEQYF. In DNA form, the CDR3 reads TGCGCCAGCAGCCAAGTAAAGGGGACAGGGGGCAGCGAGCAGTACTTC.

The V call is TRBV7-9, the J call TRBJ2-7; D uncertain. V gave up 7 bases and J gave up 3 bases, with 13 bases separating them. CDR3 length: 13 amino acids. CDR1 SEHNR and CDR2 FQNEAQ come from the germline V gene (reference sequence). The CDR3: CASTGASVYEQYF. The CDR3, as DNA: TGTGCCAGCACAGGAGCGTCCGTCTACGAGCAGTACTTC.

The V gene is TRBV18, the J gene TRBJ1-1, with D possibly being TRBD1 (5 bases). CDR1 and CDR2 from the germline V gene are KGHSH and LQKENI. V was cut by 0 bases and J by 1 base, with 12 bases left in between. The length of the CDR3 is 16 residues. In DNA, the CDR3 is TGTGCCAGCTCACCACCAAACCTCGGACAGAACACTGAAGCTTTCTTT. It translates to CASSPPNLGQNTEAFF.

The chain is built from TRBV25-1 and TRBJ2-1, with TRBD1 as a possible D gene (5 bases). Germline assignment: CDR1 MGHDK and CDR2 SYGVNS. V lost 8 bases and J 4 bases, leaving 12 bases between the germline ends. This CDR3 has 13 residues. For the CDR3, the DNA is TGTGCCAGCCAAGGGAAGGGGTACAATGAGCAGTTCTTC. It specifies CASQGKGYNEQFF.

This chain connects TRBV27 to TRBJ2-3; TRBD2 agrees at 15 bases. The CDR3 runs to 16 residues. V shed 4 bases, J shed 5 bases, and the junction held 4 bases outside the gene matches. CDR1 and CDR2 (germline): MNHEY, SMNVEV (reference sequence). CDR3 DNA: TGTGCCAGCAGTTCGGGACTAGCGGGAGGAAGAGATACGCAGTATTTT. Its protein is CASSSGLAGGRDTQYF.

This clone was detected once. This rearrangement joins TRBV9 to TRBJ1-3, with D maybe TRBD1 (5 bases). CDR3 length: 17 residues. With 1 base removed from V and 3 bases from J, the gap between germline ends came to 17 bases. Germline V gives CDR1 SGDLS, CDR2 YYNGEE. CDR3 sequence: CASSVSPRGRGGNTIYF. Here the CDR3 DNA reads TGTGCCAGCAGCGTATCCCCCAGAGGGAGGGGTGGAAACACCATATATTTT.

The CDR3 region has the DNA TGCAGTGCTAGGAACACCTATGGCTACACCTTC. Protein sequence: CSARNTYGYTF. The chain uses TRBV20-1 and TRBJ1-2; D gene uncertain. CDR3 length: 11 residues. V was cut by 3 bases and J by 4 bases, with 6 bases left in between. Germline assignment: CDR1 DFQATT and CDR2 SNEGSKA (reference sequence).